This TCR beta chain was identified during a study of cytomegalovirus exposure and HLA in healthy donors (dated by TCRdb to between 2016 and 2019). In the study overall: According to an earlier analysis of 587 of the donors, about 179 million T cells yielded 100 million or so unique TCR beta sequences and about 280 Gb of sequence data. The genetic ancestry cluster associated with self-reported Caucasian donors included roughly four fifths of the roughly 410 genotyped donors. An early release covering roughly 640 HLA-typed donors comprised about 320 gigabases of sequencing data and roughly 86 million unique TCR sequences. The study aimed to test whether cataloging public T cell receptors could reveal signatures of past pathogen exposure. Donor age, sex, ethnicity and CMV serostatus were compiled alongside the repertoire data. HLA typing covered class I and class II loci at four-digit resolution. In a later genetic analysis, genome-wide SNP genotypes for about 65% of the 666 donors were used, and that subset was treated as a discovery cohort. Typing coverage differed by locus: A, B, C, DRB1 and DQB1 were typed in about 629-640 donors, DQA1 in about 500, DPA1 in nearly 610, and DPB1 in approximately 450. On average, 235,054 unique TCR beta nucleotide sequences were sequenced per donor among some 430 genotyped donors of the cohort, with 15% to 20% of those sequences being non-productive. In addition to the first cohort of approximately 670 subjects, a separate validation cohort of 120 different subjects was used. The study used immunosequencing to profile the T cell repertoires of several hundred subjects and linked those repertoires to cytomegalovirus serostatus. In the later analysis, no new phenotypic data were used to find candidate immune exposures; instead, reliance was placed on TCR beta sequences and their occurrence across donors. An earlier analysis of several hundred of the donors applied high-throughput TCR beta sequencing to assess whether each TCR beta V gene segment acted as functional or pseudogenic. To study patterns of TCR occurrence, a later analysis re-analyzed previously published TCR beta repertoires from 700 or so donors and added high-resolution HLA genotyping. Roughly five DR-DQ haplotypes were handled as single units for association and clustering, since linkage in the cohort was strong. Every discovery cohort repertoire had been produced on one sequencing platform. High-throughput TCR immunosequencing, statistical association of individual TCRs with disease status, and machine learning were combined to predict cytomegalovirus infection status. The investigation overall reported the following: The presence/absence analyses assumed that sequencing depth was roughly uniform across donors, and that assumption may not be true. Correlated functional status among segregating V segments might reflect linkage disequilibrium, but an unknown experimental factor could not be ruled out. A few of the identified cytomegalovirus-associated TCR beta chains were confirmed in vitro to be specific for cytomegalovirus antigens. It was suggested by the authors that the approach could potentially be generalized to other disease states and immunological phenotypes. A further reported finding was that TCR beta sequences accurately predicted the HLA-A and HLA-B alleles for most subjects in the first cohort. An association between a missense DCLRE1C variant and V-gene and J-gene trimming of TCR beta chains was found in a later genetic analysis and replicated in an independent cohort. Several of the top co-occurrence clusters appeared to be linked to parvovirus B19, influenza, CMV and Epstein-Barr virus, according to a later analysis. Assigning TCR associations to individual alleles was difficult when HLA alleles, especially DR and DQ, strongly co-occurred. Most TCR sequences were seen in very few donors, while some public TCRs were found in many individuals. For the cohort, immune exposure information was limited to CMV serostatus. Only TCR beta chains were sequenced in this cohort, and the absence of alpha or paired-chain data limited detectable features. In a later analysis, HLA-associated TCR beta chains showed more clonal expansion and lower generation probabilities than non-associated chains that were equally common. In a later analysis, the rate of TCR association differed among HLA loci, with DRB1 alleles having the most associated TCRs and HLA-C alleles having the fewest. A later analysis associated around 16,000 TCR beta sequences with specific HLA alleles at a false discovery rate of 0.05. In a later analysis, most CMV-associated TCR beta chains were found to appear HLA-restricted, with HLA associations seemingly driven largely by CMV exposure. Some IMGT-functional V segments, including TRBV6-2 and TRBV6-3, could not be distinguished by the 87-base-pair reads and were therefore excluded. A group of highly shared sequence variants was considered likely to be a technical artifact of the sequencing pipeline. Roughly 15 rarely observed V segments, including chromosome 9 orphons, were excluded from the earlier analysis of several hundred of the donors because counts were too low. The classifier was reported to diagnose cytomegalovirus status with high specificity and sensitivity in both the original and validation cohorts. Because HLA typing was missing for some donors at each locus, association tests included only the typed subset. An earlier analysis of approximately 570 of the donors showed that most TCR beta V segments appeared in productive rearrangements either about 87% or about 30% of the time, which broadly matched IMGT annotations. According to a later genetic analysis, donors in an Asian-associated ancestry cluster had fewer N-insertions in productive TCRs than the approximately 670-donor mean. The study listed 170 or so TCR beta chains as associated with cytomegalovirus.

As for this clone: This clone's antigen is unknown. Base qualities are missing; no much larger clone stands one base away.

The cohort consisted of approximately 690 healthy bone marrow donors. At the time of sampling, every cohort member was nominally healthy, though immune exposures that went unrecorded were likely present. The donor tested CMV seropositive and was one of the 289 seropositive cohort members. Each donor provided a peripheral blood sample, and peripheral blood mononuclear cells were used for TCR beta sequencing. The Qiagen DNeasy Blood Extraction Kit was used to extract genomic DNA from the blood cell samples. The method behind the library was the immunoSEQ multiplex PCR assay. The multiplex PCR relied on a mix of 60 forward primers for TCR Vbeta segments and 13 reverse primers for TCR Jbeta segments. The CDR3 region of rearranged TCR beta genes was amplified from genomic DNA with a multiplex PCR assay. On the Illumina HiSeq System, the amplified TCR beta libraries were sequenced as 87-base-pair reads. The paper's processing steps were these. In a later analysis, tens of millions of unique TCR beta chains were counted across the 690 or so repertoires, and roughly 11 million of these chains were shared by at least two donors. A nearest-neighbor algorithm error-corrected the raw reads and collapsed the reads into unique sequences, merging closely related sequences to remove PCR and sequencing errors. CDR3 sequences were aligned to IMGT reference sequences to assign V, D and J gene segments. For a sequence to be retained, a match of at least six nucleotides was required to both a V gene segment and a J gene segment. Rearrangements were classified as productive when the CDR3 lacked stop codons and remained in frame with V and J, and all other rearrangements were classified as non-productive. Following IMGT convention, CDR3 was defined as the stretch from the second conserved V-encoded cysteine up to the conserved J-encoded phenylalanine. The earlier analysis of about 590 of the donors excluded sequences that lacked an unambiguous match to a single V gene segment. An earlier analysis of under 750 of the donors called V segments functional above 56.7% productive rearrangements and segregating when the between-donor standard deviation exceeded 5%. To diagnose cytomegalovirus status from the catalog of TCR beta chain sequences, a statistical classification framework was built. In a later analysis, TCR nucleotide sequences were compared against IMGT/GENE-DB human TR gene sequences so that V and J genes could be assigned. In a later analysis, CDR3 sequences and most-parsimonious VDJ recombination scenarios were assigned using the TCRdist pipeline. In a later analysis, each TCR beta chain was defined by its CDR3 amino acid sequence together with its V-gene family, and reads without a unique V-gene family were excluded. To address suspected cross-contamination and a sequencing artifact, a later analysis removed a few hundred highly shared, low-generation-probability nucleotide sequences. For each public chain, a later analysis derived a clonal expansion index from normalized ranks of inferred template counts within each repertoire. In a later analysis, generation probabilities were computed using a VDJ recombination model fitted to out-of-frame rearrangements, and the results were checked against IGoR. In a later analysis, hypergeometric tests were used to score TCR-TCR, TCR-HLA and TCR-CMV co-occurrence, with a repertoire-size bias correction applied to TCR pairs. In a later analysis, false discovery rates were estimated by permuting HLA or CMV assignments 20 times. A later analysis grouped co-occurring TCRs with DBSCAN, adding TCRdist sequence similarity when clustering within HLA-allele-positive subsets. Co-occurrence clustering excluded repertoires with fewer than 30,000 or more than 120,000 public chains, plus five with anomalous nucleotide sharing. This is the immuneACCESS table as TCRdb keeps it, with only in-frame sequences that have V and J called. A part of the clones is gone; compared with another copy, unresolved V genes explain less than half, and the rest is unexplained. V and J calls plus clone size are reproduced from that table; the DNA served to infer D and trimming. Here the sample has 150,000 to 200,000 clones; roughly 75% occur a single time. The ten largest clonotypes hold about 10% of the sample.

The CDR3 contains 16 residues, cysteine and phenylalanine counted. Just CDR3 DNA is preserved here, 48 bases in frame from base 1. Per the germline V gene, MNHNS is the CDR1 and SASEGT is the CDR2. Here V drops 0 bases and J drops 1 base, and the junction holds 5 bases not matched to any gene. The sequence was obtained from a man aged 18 to 35 in good health and CMV-seropositive. Sequencing was done on a sample of PBMCs. This sequence uses TRBV6-1 and TRBJ2-5, with 7 central nucleotides matching TRBD2. CDR3 loop: CASSEAGSGPQETQYF. In nucleotides, the sequence is TGTGCCAGCAGTGAAGCTGGTAGCGGGCCCCAAGAGACCCAGTACTTC.